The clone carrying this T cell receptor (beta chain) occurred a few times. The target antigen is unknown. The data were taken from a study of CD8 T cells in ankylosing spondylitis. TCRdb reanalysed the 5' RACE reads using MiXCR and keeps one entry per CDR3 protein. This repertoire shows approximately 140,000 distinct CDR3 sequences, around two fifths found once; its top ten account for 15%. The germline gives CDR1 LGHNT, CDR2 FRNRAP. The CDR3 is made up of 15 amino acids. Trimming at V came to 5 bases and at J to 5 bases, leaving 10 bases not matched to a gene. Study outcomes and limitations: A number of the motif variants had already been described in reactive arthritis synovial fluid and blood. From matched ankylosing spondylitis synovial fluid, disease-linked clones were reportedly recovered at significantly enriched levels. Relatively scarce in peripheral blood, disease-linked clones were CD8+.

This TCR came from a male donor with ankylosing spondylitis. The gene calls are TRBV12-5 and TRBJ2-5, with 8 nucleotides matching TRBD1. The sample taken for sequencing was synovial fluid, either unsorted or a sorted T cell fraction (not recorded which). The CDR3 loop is CASGRGQARLETQYF. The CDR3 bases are TGTGCTAGTGGTCGGGGACAGGCACGGCTGGAGACCCAGTACTTC.